This T cell receptor (beta chain) appears in the sequencing data of a study of T-cell reconstitution after alpha-beta-depleted transplantation in children. This clonotype was counted a few times. This CDR3 comprises 15 residues. The junction had 6 bases not matched to a gene; V was cut back by 7 bases and J by 0 bases. The germline CDR1 and CDR2 sequences are KGHDR and SFDVKD. The TCRbeta library incorporated unique molecular identifiers. TCRdb reanalysed the PCR reads using MiXCR and keeps one entry per CDR3 protein. The sample has about 400,000 distinct CDR3 sequences, just over 20% seen once. The sequences come from PBMCs from the stem cell graft donor, collected from the stem cell graft. This sequence originates from a human donor who donated a stem cell graft to a child with acute myeloid leukemia. V gene TRBV24-1 combines with J gene TRBJ2-7; TRBD2 matches at 9 bases. The CDR3 region has the DNA TGTGCCACCAGCGCGACTAGCGGTAACTCCTACGAGCAGTACTTC. Protein product: CATSATSGNSYEQYF.